This T cell receptor (beta chain) emerged from a study of blood T cells in healthy people across ages. The extraction recovered at least 5.5 micrograms of total RNA per sample. V shed 5 bases and J shed 6 bases, with 11 bases lying between them. Germline V gene data show CDR1 as SQVTM and CDR2 as ANQGSEA. The CDR3 length is 12 residues. Then a second PCR, running about 6 to 12 cycles, was carried out with a sample-barcoded 5' primer and a J-beta primer mix. All cDNA molecules were each tagged by a template-switch adaptor with 12 random nucleotides. TCRdb independently ran MiXCR on the 5' RACE reads; one entry per CDR3 protein. The repertoire holds under 1,100,000 distinct CDR3 sequences, with approximately 25% as singletons. This clonotype was picked up one time. Its target is not known. Whole-study results and caveats: Older age went with lower TCR beta diversity per million T cells, in a roughly linear way.

The same data also contributed to another study, on T cells of mothers and their children. That work contributes: Related mother-child pairs shared marginally more repertoire than unrelated pairs, though not significantly.

This chain links TRBV29-1 with TRBJ2-1; TRBD2 is a possible D gene (5 bases). The TCR comes from a girl aged 2 to 10 in good health. The sequencing input was blood. Here the CDR3 reads CSVQQSGNEQFF. The CDR3 DNA reads as TGCAGCGTTCAACAAAGCGGCAATGAGCAGTTCTTC.